Given below is one TCR beta chain in context. This record comes from a study of blood T cell repertoires in COVID-19. This CDR3 is 15 amino acids long. Germline loops: CDR1 MDHEN, CDR2 SYDVKM. V lost 5 bases to trimming and J lost 7 bases; unmatched junction nucleotides: 7. Sequencing used immunoSEQ multiplex PCR; TCRdb keeps in-frame clones, though not all of them. The sample has roughly 380,000 clones; about 90% are singletons. The rearrangement uses TRBV28 and TRBJ2-1, with 11 positions matching TRBD2. Sequencing input: PBMCs or T cells enriched from blood (not recorded which). The clonotype originates from a woman in her twenties or thirties who had recovered from COVID-19. CDR3 residues: CASSKPSGRLNEQFF. DNA of the CDR3: TGTGCCAGCAGTAAACCTAGCGGGAGGTTGAATGAGCAGTTCTTC.